This entry describes one T cell receptor beta chain. What it binds is not known. One end of the junction fails to match germline, which may point to a read error. The data derive from a study of molecular identifiers for immune sequencing clone quantification. Study-wide context: The replicate experiment used RNA from approximately 22,000 or 94,000 naive CD8 cells. This RNA was split into five aliquots, and four of them were sequenced. Findings of the study overall: Spike-in Jurkat TCR RNA from a single cell reportedly registered among approximately 1.1 million naive cells.

Methods described previously, with TCR primers listed, were used for bulk TCR libraries. TCRdb passed the PCR reads through MiXCR, listing each CDR3 protein once. The table records over 85,000 distinct CDR3 sequences, under 40% of them present only once. Researchers sorted naive CD8 T cells as cells that were CD8+CD4-CCR7+CD45RA+. From germline, CDR1 is LGHDT and CDR2 YNNKEL (reference sequence). The CDR3 is 15 amino acids. Material: naive CD8+ T cells from blood, with Jurkat cell RNA spiked in. Noted subset: FACS-sorted CD8+CD4-CCR7+CD45RA+ naive T cells. The receptor was derived from a human donor in good health. Some libraries in this study had Jurkat cell RNA spiked in. The chain uses TRBV3-1 and TRBJ2-4; 10 bases are a match to TRBD1. CDR3 DNA: TGTGCCAGCAGCCAAGATAAGGGACAGGGGAACACCTTGTACTTT. As protein: CASSQDKGQGNTLYF. The entire variable domain, with the rest obtained from reference TRBV3-1 and TRBJ2-4, is as follows: DTAVSQTPKYLVTQMGNDKSIKCEQNLGHDTMYWYKQDSKKFLKIMFSYNNKELIINETVPNRFSPKSPDKAHLNLHINSLELGDSAVYFCASSQDKGQGNTLYFGAGTRLSVL.